This TCR beta chain appears in the sequencing data of a study of blood T cell repertoires in COVID-19. Libraries were prepared by immunoSEQ multiplex PCR; TCRdb keeps only in-frame clonotypes and omits some of them. The data contain hundreds of thousands of clones, around 89% of them singletons. Germline-derived CDR1 and CDR2 are KGHDR and SFDVKD. J lost 0 bases, V lost 4 bases, and 11 bases had no gene match. The CDR3 is 19 residues long. Sequenced material: peripheral blood. The origin of this receptor is a woman aged 30 to 39 with acute or convalescent COVID-19. This chain links TRBV24-1 with TRBJ2-2; 9 nucleotides line up with TRBD1. In DNA form, the CDR3 reads TGTGCCACCAGTGACCCCGGGACAGGGTGGTTCGCGAACACCGGGGAGCTGTTTTTT. Translating gives CATSDPGTGWFANTGELFF.